This T cell receptor beta chain appears in the sequencing data of a study of cytotoxic CD8 clonotypes in ibrutinib-treated CLL. Sequencing was performed with immunoSEQ multiplex PCR; in TCRdb, only in-frame clones are kept and a portion is missing. The sample includes around 160,000 clones, 88% seen only once; the top ten take approximately 3%. The CDR3 runs 13 residues. Trimming stripped 3 bases from V and 7 bases from J, with 10 bases between. From germline, CDR1 is LNHDA and CDR2 SQIVND (reference sequence). The sample consisted of PBMCs, taken at disease progression, from a patient treated with ibrutinib. The sequence derives from a human donor with chronic lymphocytic leukemia. The rearrangement joins TRBV19 to TRBJ2-1; D remains ambiguous. The CDR3 nucleotides are TGTGCCAGTAGTATGGCCCCGTGGAATGAGCAGTTCTTC. Protein product: CASSMAPWNEQFF.